These T cell receptor beta chains were read from a single sample in a study of blood T cell repertoires in COVID-19. The protocol was immunoSEQ multiplex PCR, while the TCRdb copy is restricted to in-frame clones and leaves out a portion. The data contain about 50,000 clones, approximately 85% of them singletons. Sequenced input: peripheral blood. The source is a human donor in a cohort sampled during active COVID-19. The CDR3 runs from the conserved cysteine through the conserved F or W. A D gene is named only where the DNA matches it firmly. Not every row has a clone size; where given, it reads once, few, many or a size class.

clone size,V gene,J gene,D gene,CDR3 DNA,CDR3 protein
.,TRBV7-2,TRBJ1-1,TRBD1,TGTGCCAGCAGCCCCGACAGGGTTGGCACTGAAGCTTTCTTT,CASSPDRVGTEAFF
.,TRBV24-1,TRBJ2-7,TRBD1,TGTGCCACCAGTGACCCCGGGACAGGGCCTAAGCAGTACTTC,CATSDPGTGPKQYF
few,TRBV28,TRBJ2-3,TRBD2,TGTGCCAGCAGTTCGTATCCCGGGACTAGCCCTCAAGCAGGAGATACGCAGTATTTT,CASSSYPGTSPQAGDTQYF
.,TRBV25-1,TRBJ1-2,TRBD1,TGTGCCAGCAGTGAACGCAGGGGGGTCTATGGCTACACCTTC,CASSERRGVYGYTF
.,TRBV14,TRBJ2-4,.,TGTGCCAGCAGCCAATATAGTTACTTTGGCAAAAACATTCAGTACTTC,CASSQYSYFGKNIQYF
medium-sized,TRBV27,TRBJ2-1,.,TGTGCCAGCAGTTTAACCCCCCCGGGGGAGGAGTACAATGAGCAGTTCTTC,CASSLTPPGEEYNEQFF
.,TRBV5-1,TRBJ2-7,.,TGCGCCAGCAGCTTGGAGGGAGCCCGGGGGACCGGTTACGAGCAGTACTTC,CASSLEGARGTGYEQYF
.,TRBV6-5,TRBJ2-1,.,TGTGCCAGCAGTTTGAGGGTTCCTATGCAGTTCTTC,CASSLRVPMQFF
.,TRBV5-1,TRBJ1-6,TRBD1,TGCGCCAGCAGCGTGACAGGGGAGGATTCACCCCTCCACTTT,CASSVTGEDSPLHF
.,TRBV20-1,TRBJ2-2,TRBD1,TGCAGTGCTAGTAACTTTAGAAAAGGGGGCGTCGGGGAGCTGTTTTTT,CSASNFRKGGVGELFF
few,TRBV10-1,TRBJ2-1,TRBD2,TGCGCCAGCAGTGAGGGACTAGCGGGAGCCTCAACTGAGCAGTTCTTC,CASSEGLAGASTEQFF
once,TRBV11-2,TRBJ2-2,TRBD2,TGTGCCAGCAATCTAGCGGGAGGGCCAAACGGGGAGCTGTTTTTT,CASNLAGGPNGELFF
.,TRBV2,TRBJ2-1,TRBD1,TGTGCCAGCAGATCGACAGGGGGCGAGAATGAGCAGTTCTTC,CASRSTGGENEQFF
.,TRBV6-1,TRBJ2-1,TRBD2,TGTGCCAGCAGTGAACTTAGCGGGAGCCGCTACAATGAGCAGTTCTTC,CASSELSGSRYNEQFF
.,TRBV5-5,TRBJ1-5,.,TGTGCCAGCAGCTTAGGACAGCCGTCTCAGCCCCAGCATTTT,CASSLGQPSQPQHF
few,TRBV28,TRBJ1-1,.,TGTGCCAGCACCTTGACAGGGAACACTGAAGCTTTCTTT,CASTLTGNTEAFF
.,TRBV4-3,TRBJ2-3,TRBD2,TGCGCCAGCTCAGGGAGGGGCACAGATACGCAGTATTTT,CASSGRGTDTQYF
.,TRBV4-2,TRBJ2-7,TRBD2,TGTGCCAGCAGCCAAGCCCAGACTAGCAGCTACGAGCAGTACTTC,CASSQAQTSSYEQYF
.,TRBV7-2,TRBJ2-2,.,TGTGCCAGCAGCTCCCTGGCGGGGGCGGACGGGGAGCTGTTTTTT,CASSSLAGADGELFF
.,TRBV7-9,TRBJ1-1,.,TGTGCCAGCAGCGCTGCAGGGATTGAAGACACTGAAGCTTTCTTT,CASSAAGIEDTEAFF
.,TRBV19,TRBJ2-5,TRBD1,TGTGCCAGTCAAAACAGGGGTATACGAGAGACCCAGTACTTC,CASQNRGIRETQYF
.,TRBV4-2,TRBJ2-2,TRBD2,TGTGCCAGCAGCCAAGTACTAGCGGGAGGGGCCGGGGAGCTGTTTTTT,CASSQVLAGGAGELFF
.,TRBV5-4,TRBJ1-4,TRBD1,TGTGCCAGCAGCCCTGGAAGGGGGCGCTTGACAGATAATGAAAAACTGTTTTTT,CASSPGRGRLTDNEKLFF
.,TRBV11-2,TRBJ2-7,.,TGTGCCAGCAGCTTGGCCGGAACTAGGGACTACGAGCAGTACTTC,CASSLAGTRDYEQYF
.,TRBV7-2,TRBJ2-1,TRBD2,TGTGCCAGCAGATATAGCGGGAGGAGGAAACAGTGGGATGAGCAGTTCTTC,CASRYSGRRKQWDEQFF
.,TRBV7-9,TRBJ2-7,.,TGTGCCAGCAGACAGGAGAGCTCCTACGAGCAGTACTTC,CASRQESSYEQYF
.,TRBV9,TRBJ2-5,TRBD1,TGTGCCAGCAGCCGGGACAGCGCTGGAGAGACCCAGTACTTC,CASSRDSAGETQYF
.,TRBV6-2/TRBV6-3,TRBJ2-7,.,TGTGCCAGCAGTTGGGACAAGGACACGACCGGGGACGAGCAGTACTTC,CASSWDKDTTGDEQYF
.,TRBV7-9,TRBJ1-6,.,TGTGCCAGCAGCTTCTCGGGCAGGGCGGATTCACCCCTCCACTTT,CASSFSGRADSPLHF
once,TRBV28,TRBJ1-5,.,TGTGCCAGCAGTTTTGGAGGGCCCCAGCCCCAGCATTTT,CASSFGGPQPQHF